This entry is about one T cell receptor (beta chain). The CDR3 runs 14 residues. The V segment lost 0 bases and the J segment 6 bases; nucleotides outside the gene matches: 6. Germline V lookup: CDR1 SGDLS, CDR2 YYNGEE. The sample comes from a study of blood T cell repertoires in COVID-19. Study as a whole: COVID-19 samples from acute and convalescent phases originated in the United States, Italy and Spain.

Recruited during active infection, patients (from Seattle) were subsequently followed longitudinally. Produced via immunoSEQ multiplex PCR; TCRdb's table is partial and in-frame only. The sample yields about 170,000 clones, 70% to 90% seen once. The receptor was derived from a woman aged 80 or over with COVID-19, enrolled during active disease. V gene TRBV9 combines with J gene TRBJ2-7, with TRBD2 matching over 7 bases. Source material: peripheral blood. The CDR3 here is CASSVGEGRVEQYF. The CDR3 DNA is TGTGCCAGCAGCGTAGGTGAAGGGAGGGTCGAGCAGTACTTC.